These 2 T cell receptor beta chains came from one sample sequenced in a study of Graves' ophthalmopathy and Graves' hyperthyroidism. RNA transcripts served as template for amplifying TCR beta CDR3 sequences. An opening RT-PCR round employed HTBI primers and preceded a second-round multiplex PCR. Via MiXCR, TCRdb re-called the multiplex PCR reads, giving one row per CDR3 protein. The sample consists of over a million distinct CDR3 sequences, around a third of them appearing once. What was sequenced was peripheral blood or thyroid tissue (not recorded which). The receptors come from an adult man with Graves' hyperthyroidism.

Concerning this clonotype: Given a much more abundant clone one base away, this may be a read error. The V gene is TRBV20-1, the J gene TRBJ1-5, with D hard to call. Germline CDR1 reads DFQATT; CDR2 reads SNEGSKA (reference sequence). Trimming took off 7 bases at V and 7 bases at J, with 14 bases between the two ends. This CDR3 has 12 amino acids. The CDR3 nucleotides are TGCAGTGGACCCCCCGGGGTACAGCCCCAGCATTTT. This codes for CSGPPGVQPQHF.

In this sample, this clonotype turned up many times. The chain uses TRBV20-1 and TRBJ1-1; TRBD1 might be the D (6 bases). Deletions cut 2 bases from V and 1 base from J, with 8 bases between. Germline lookup yields CDR1 DFQATT and CDR2 SNEGSKA (reference sequence). The CDR3 has 13 residues. In DNA, the CDR3 is TGCAGTGCTAGAAAGACAGGGAACACTGAAGCTTTCTTT. Translating it yields CSARKTGNTEAFF.